Listed below are T cell receptor beta chains from one sample, sequenced in a study of control samples from healthy donors and cancer patients. Profiling relied on immunoSEQ multiplex PCR, and the TCRdb table lists in-frame clones only, not all of them. The sample has about 85,000 clones, 70% to 90% seen once. Sequencing was carried out using blood. Source of these receptors: a woman aged 55 to 70 in good health. CDR3s include the opening cysteine and the closing phenylalanine or tryptophan. Fields, in order: J gene, V gene, D gene, clone size, CDR3 protein, CDR3 DNA. The D gene is left open where the match is weak. A row's size may be missing; if present it is once, few, many or a size class.

j_call: TRBJ2-3; v_call: TRBV25-1; d_call: NA; clone_size: NA; cdr3_aa: CASSEWGPDTQYF; cdr3_nt: TGTGCCAGCAGTGAATGGGGTCCAGATACGCAGTATTTT
j_call: TRBJ2-3; v_call: TRBV4-1; d_call: TRBD2; clone_size: NA; cdr3_aa: CASSQERLLAGVSTDTQYF; cdr3_nt: TGCGCCAGCAGCCAAGAGCGTTTGCTAGCGGGAGTATCGACAGATACGCAGTATTTT
j_call: TRBJ2-5; v_call: TRBV19; d_call: NA; clone_size: NA; cdr3_aa: CASNRDHQETQYF; cdr3_nt: TGTGCCAGTAATCGGGACCACCAAGAGACCCAGTACTTC
j_call: TRBJ1-6; v_call: TRBV12-3/TRBV12-4; d_call: NA; clone_size: NA; cdr3_aa: CASSLEGDSPLHF; cdr3_nt: TGTGCCAGCAGTTTAGAAGGCGATTCACCCCTCCACTTT
j_call: TRBJ1-1; v_call: TRBV4-1; d_call: NA; clone_size: NA; cdr3_aa: CASSQERWGATEAFF; cdr3_nt: TGCGCCAGCAGCCAAGAGAGGTGGGGTGCCACTGAAGCTTTCTTT
j_call: TRBJ2-1; v_call: TRBV7-9; d_call: NA; clone_size: NA; cdr3_aa: CASSLVGTSGVYNEQFF; cdr3_nt: TGTGCCAGCAGCTTAGTCGGTACGAGCGGAGTCTACAATGAGCAGTTCTTC
j_call: TRBJ1-1; v_call: TRBV18; d_call: NA; clone_size: NA; cdr3_aa: CASSPPSVNTEAFF; cdr3_nt: TGTGCCAGCTCACCACCGAGCGTGAACACTGAAGCTTTCTTT
j_call: TRBJ2-1; v_call: TRBV9; d_call: NA; clone_size: NA; cdr3_aa: CASSVVPTGVSSEQFF; cdr3_nt: TGTGCCAGCAGCGTAGTTCCAACGGGAGTATCAAGTGAGCAGTTCTTC
j_call: TRBJ1-2; v_call: TRBV13; d_call: TRBD1; clone_size: once; cdr3_aa: CASSLYSTGGVSGYTF; cdr3_nt: TGTGCCAGCAGCCTCTATTCGACAGGGGGCGTCTCTGGCTACACCTTC
j_call: TRBJ1-4; v_call: TRBV5-5; d_call: NA; clone_size: NA; cdr3_aa: CASSQGSHNEKLFF; cdr3_nt: TGTGCCAGCAGTCAGGGCAGCCATAATGAAAAACTGTTTTTT
j_call: TRBJ2-2; v_call: TRBV9; d_call: TRBD1; clone_size: NA; cdr3_aa: CASSGGGLGTNTGELFF; cdr3_nt: TGTGCCAGCAGCGGAGGGGGCCTGGGGACAAACACCGGGGAGCTGTTTTTT
j_call: TRBJ2-7; v_call: TRBV14; d_call: NA; clone_size: NA; cdr3_aa: CASSQYGSSYEQYF; cdr3_nt: TGTGCCAGCAGCCAATACGGGAGCTCCTACGAGCAGTACTTC
j_call: TRBJ2-7; v_call: TRBV6-2/TRBV6-3; d_call: TRBD1; clone_size: NA; cdr3_aa: CASSTRGSTYEQYF; cdr3_nt: TGTGCCAGCAGTACCAGGGGGTCTACCTACGAGCAGTACTTC
j_call: TRBJ2-7; v_call: TRBV19; d_call: NA; clone_size: NA; cdr3_aa: CASSEGSGWSEQYF; cdr3_nt: TGTGCCAGTAGTGAGGGTAGCGGTTGGAGCGAGCAGTACTTC
j_call: TRBJ2-1; v_call: TRBV18; d_call: TRBD2; clone_size: NA; cdr3_aa: CASSPGLAGDNEQFF; cdr3_nt: TGTGCCAGCTCACCAGGGCTAGCGGGAGACAATGAGCAGTTCTTC
j_call: TRBJ2-5; v_call: TRBV3-1/TRBV3-2; d_call: NA; clone_size: NA; cdr3_aa: CASSRGETQYF; cdr3_nt: TGTGCCAGCAGCCGGGGGGAGACCCAGTACTTC
j_call: TRBJ2-4; v_call: TRBV7-3; d_call: TRBD2; clone_size: NA; cdr3_aa: CASSLGLAGVNIQYF; cdr3_nt: TGTGCCAGCAGCTTAGGCCTAGCGGGGGTAAACATTCAGTACTTC
j_call: TRBJ2-1; v_call: TRBV7-8; d_call: TRBD2; clone_size: NA; cdr3_aa: CASSPAPGRAGVSYNEQFF; cdr3_nt: TGTGCCAGCAGTCCAGCGCCCGGGAGGGCCGGAGTCTCCTACAATGAGCAGTTCTTC
j_call: TRBJ1-2; v_call: TRBV7-8; d_call: NA; clone_size: NA; cdr3_aa: CASSVAPYDGEEYGYTF; cdr3_nt: TGTGCCAGCAGCGTAGCCCCCTACGACGGGGAGGAATATGGCTACACCTTC
j_call: TRBJ2-1; v_call: TRBV2; d_call: NA; clone_size: once; cdr3_aa: CASRPGPSYNEQFF; cdr3_nt: TGTGCCAGCAGGCCCGGACCCTCCTACAATGAGCAGTTCTTC
j_call: TRBJ2-7; v_call: TRBV7-3; d_call: TRBD2; clone_size: NA; cdr3_aa: CASSLLGGTSDYEQYF; cdr3_nt: TGTGCCAGCAGCTTATTAGGCGGGACTAGCGACTACGAGCAGTACTTC
j_call: TRBJ1-2; v_call: TRBV19; d_call: NA; clone_size: NA; cdr3_aa: CASSTPDYGYTF; cdr3_nt: TGTGCCAGTAGCACACCGGACTATGGCTACACCTTC
j_call: TRBJ2-4; v_call: TRBV5-1; d_call: TRBD2; clone_size: NA; cdr3_aa: CASSSEGGGGNIQYF; cdr3_nt: TGCGCCAGCAGCTCTGAGGGCGGGGGGGGGAACATTCAGTACTTC